This T cell receptor beta chain originates from a study of siplizumab effects on memory and regulatory T cells. Study findings and constraints: Memory cells that were CD4+ and unstimulated gave rise to alloreactive sequences, which siplizumab significantly reduced. Greater diversity than memory cells seemed evident in naive T cells, which also appeared to be major alloresponse contributors.

Produced via immunoSEQ multiplex PCR; TCRdb's table is partial and in-frame only. This sample has under 140,000 clones, with 80% to 95% found just once. In germline, CDR1 is SNHLY, CDR2 FYNNEI. V was pared by 8 bases and J by 1 base, with 11 bases between. The CDR3 is 14 residues long. In the case of this clone: The target antigen is unknown.

The sample consisted of CD4+ T cells sorted from blood. This clonotype was sampled from a human donor in good health. The chain combines TRBV2 with TRBJ1-4; D perhaps matches TRBD1 (6 bases). The CDR3 reads CASEGGITNEKLFF. The CDR3 DNA reads TGTGCCAGCGAGGGGGGGATAACTAATGAAAAACTGTTTTTT.